This record covers a single TCR beta chain. The V end was cut by 2 bases, the J end by 0 bases, with 13 bases between. Germline CDR1 and CDR2: LNHDA and SQIVND (reference sequence). This CDR3 region has 16 residues. The sample's time point: patch test 2, 6 weeks after DPC sensitization. Indicated treatment: therapeutic diphenylcyclopropenone sensitization with weekly scalp DPC. The source of the sample is a study of human T cells and chemical hapten exposure. Looking at the study overall: An area of 2 cm by 2 cm on upper inner arm skin received 2% DPC for sensitization.

MiXCR, applied by TCRdb to the RACE reads, yields one record per CDR3 protein. The data show around 99,000 distinct CDR3 sequences, with 9.5% to 11% seen just once and about 2% held by the top ten. This receptor was obtained from a man aged 40-55 years with alopecia areata. Some clones in this sample may be carry-over from other donors' samples. The chain combines TRBV19 with TRBJ2-5; no definite D call. This sample comprised whole blood, obtained in connection with sensitization to the hapten diphenylcyclopropenone (DPC). The CDR3 DNA reads as TGTGCCAGTAGTATAAACGGGCTACCGTACCAAGAGACCCAGTACTTC. It translates to CASSINGLPYQETQYF. The complete variable domain, with remaining parts taken from reference TRBV19 and TRBJ2-5, reads DGGITQSPKYLFRKEGQNVTLSCEQNLNHDAMYWYRQDPGQGLRLIYYSQIVNDFQKGDIAEGYSVSREKKESFPLTVTSAQKNPTAFYLCASSINGLPYQETQYFGPGTRLLVL.